One and the same sample provided the 9 T cell receptor beta chains below, sequenced in a study of vaccination and CD4 T cells after COVID-19. Indicated treatment: roughly 10-day PBMC culture with coronavirus spike peptide pools or control peptides (ViraFEST assay). Which antigens these TCRs recognize remains unknown. At the Johns Hopkins FTIC core, DNA taken from cultured CD4+ T cells was sequenced by way of the Oncomine TCR Beta short-read assay. Using its own MiXCR run on the PCR reads, TCRdb lists one record per CDR3 protein. This table holds some 20,000 distinct CDR3 sequences, around two fifths found once. The sequenced sample was CD4+ T cells from blood, cultured in vitro, obtained before SARS-CoV-2 vaccination. The receptor source for this set is a human donor who received a COVID-19 vaccine.

This clonotype was seen a few times. The chain links TRBV15 to TRBJ1-6, with 7 bases that match TRBD1. The CDR3 spans 15 residues. V lost 0 bases and J lost 14; bases outside the gene matches: 10. The V gene's germline CDR1 is LNHNV and CDR2 YYDKDF (reference sequence). The CDR3, as DNA: TGTGCCACCAGCAGAGATTCGGGACAGCACGTCACCCTCCACTTT. Translated, it gives CATSRDSGQHVTLHF.

To note about this clonotype: A much larger clonotype is one base distant, so this may be a read error. The J gene is TRBJ1-2, the V gene TRBV20-1; D is possibly TRBD1 (5 bases). The CDR3 is 15 residues long. Germline V gene sequence: CDR1 DFQATT, CDR2 SNEGSKA (reference sequence). DNA of the CDR3: TGCGGTGCTAGTAGGTTTTCATCGGGGGAGGATGGCTACACCTTC. Translation gives CGASRFSSGEDGYTF.

This CDR3 reads CASSLPTNTEAFF. CDR3 in DNA: TGTGCCAGCAGCTTGCCAACGAACACTGAAGCTTTCTTT. The rearrangement uses TRBV5-4 and TRBJ1-1, with D uncertain. This CDR3 is built from 13 residues. The V end lost 1 base, the J end lost 1 base, and 5 bases lay between the germline ends. CDR1 and CDR2 from the germline V gene are SGHNT and YYREEE (reference sequence).

The V and J genes are TRBV30 and TRBJ1-1; a possible D gene is TRBD1 (5 bases). CDR3 length: 13 residues. Per the germline V gene, CDR1 is GTSNPN and CDR2 is SVGIG (reference sequence). V lost 0 bases to trimming and J lost 8 bases, with 13 bases between them. The CDR3 protein is CAWSVSAHREAFF. Written as DNA, the CDR3 is TGTGCCTGGAGTGTATCGGCTCACAGGGAAGCTTTCTTT.

The chain links TRBV2 to TRBJ2-5; a weak D match, TRBD2 (6 bases). CDR1 and CDR2 from the germline V gene are SNHLY and FYNNEI. Trimming took off 0 bases at V and 2 bases at J, with 13 bases between the two ends. CDR3 length: 16 amino acids. Here the CDR3 DNA reads TGTGCCAGCAGTGAAGCCCCGGCGGGGCCTCAAGAGACCCAGTACTTC. It is translated as CASSEAPAGPQETQYF.

The chain links TRBV30 to TRBJ1-1; 8 bases line up with TRBD1. Losses at the gene ends were 3 bases for V and 6 bases for J; bases not matched to a gene: 6. This CDR3 has 13 amino acids. CDR1 GTSNPN and CDR2 SVGIG come from the germline V gene (reference sequence). The CDR3 spells CAWRNQGAAEAFF. The CDR3 nucleotides read TGTGCCTGGAGAAATCAGGGGGCAGCTGAAGCTTTCTTT.

V and J are TRBV29-1 and TRBJ1-4; TRBD1 matches 8 bases. Per the germline V gene, CDR1 is SQVTM and CDR2 is ANQGSEA. After removal of 4 bases from V and 7 bases from J, the junction contained 5 bases not matched to a gene. The CDR3 extends over 13 amino acids. The CDR3 coding sequence is TGCAGCGTTGGAGGACAGGGTGGTGAAAAACTGTTTTTT. Translated: CSVGGQGGEKLFF. Looking up the rest from reference TRBV29-1 and TRBJ1-4 gives the full variable domain: SAVISQKPSRDICQRGTSLTIQCQVDSQVTMMFWYRQQPGQSLTLIATANQGSEATYESGFVIDKFPISRPNLTFSTLTVSNMSPEDSSIYLCSVGGQGGEKLFFGSGTQLSVL.

The sample holds a few counts of this clonotype. The gene calls are TRBV6-5 and TRBJ1-2; 9 nucleotides align to TRBD1. Losses at the gene ends were 4 bases for V and 8 bases for J; bases not matched to a gene: 5. The CDR3 sequence is 13 residues long. The germline V gene encodes CDR1 MNHEY and CDR2 SVGAGI. CDR3 amino acids: CASSLTGGRGYTF. CDR3 DNA: TGTGCCAGCAGTTTGACAGGGGGGAGAGGCTACACCTTC.

V usage is TRBV12-3 or TRBV12-4 and J usage is TRBJ2-5; 13 bases line up with TRBD2. Germline trimming cut 3 bases from V and 4 bases from J; bases unmatched to any gene: 5. The CDR3 spans 16 residues. This CDR3 reads CASSLELAGGRETQYF. The CDR3 DNA follows: TGTGCCAGCAGTTTGGAACTAGCGGGGGGGCGAGAGACCCAGTACTTC.